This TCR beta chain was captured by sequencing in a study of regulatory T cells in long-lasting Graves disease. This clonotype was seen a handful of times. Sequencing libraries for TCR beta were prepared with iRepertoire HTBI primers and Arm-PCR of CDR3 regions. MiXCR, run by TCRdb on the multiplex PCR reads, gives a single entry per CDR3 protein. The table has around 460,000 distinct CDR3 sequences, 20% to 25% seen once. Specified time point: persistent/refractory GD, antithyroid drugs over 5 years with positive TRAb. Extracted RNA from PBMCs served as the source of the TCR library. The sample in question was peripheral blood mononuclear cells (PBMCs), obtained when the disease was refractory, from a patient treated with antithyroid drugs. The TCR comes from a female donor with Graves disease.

The CDR3 region has the DNA TGTGCCAGCAAGCAACAGGGGGGTGGTCAGCCCCAGCATTTT. It yields the protein CASKQQGGGQPQHF. J is TRBJ1-5 and V is TRBV12-3 or TRBV12-4; 8 positions match TRBD1. The CDR3 has 14 residues. Trimming cost V 7 bases and J 6 bases; bases outside gene matches: 8.